This T cell receptor (beta chain) was captured in a study of T cells in localized non-small cell lung cancer. Only in-frame clones appear in the TCRdb table, and some are missing; sequencing was by immunoSEQ multiplex PCR. This sample yields 25,000 to 35,000 clones, of which 70% to 90% are seen a single time; 13% belongs to the top ten. In the case of this clone: Its antigen is as yet unknown.

Notes on the study in general: A single tumor region was sequenced, leaving heterogeneity possible.

Germline CDR1 reads SGHTA; CDR2 reads FQGNSA. The CDR3 length is 16 residues. Unmatched junction bases numbered 8, after V lost 4 bases and J lost 0 bases. The TCR sequence derives from an older female donor with stage III squamous cell lung carcinoma. The chain has TRBV7-2 and TRBJ2-7; 8 positions match TRBD2. The sequenced sample was peripheral blood, obtained before any cancer treatment. The CDR3 DNA reads as TGTGCCAGCAGCTCCTATAGCGGGGTCTCCTCCTACGAGCAGTACTTC. Its protein product is CASSSYSGVSSYEQYF.